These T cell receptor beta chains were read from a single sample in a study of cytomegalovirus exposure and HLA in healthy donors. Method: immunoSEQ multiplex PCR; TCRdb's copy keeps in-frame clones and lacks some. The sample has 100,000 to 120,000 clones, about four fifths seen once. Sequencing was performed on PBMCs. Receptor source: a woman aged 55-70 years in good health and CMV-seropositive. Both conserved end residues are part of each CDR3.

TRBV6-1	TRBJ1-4	CASTLDRLREKLFF
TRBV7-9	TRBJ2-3	CASSPLGRGPDTQYF
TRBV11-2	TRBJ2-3	CASSLYRDRGSDTQYF
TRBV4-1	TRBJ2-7	CASSQEFRAGQYEQYF
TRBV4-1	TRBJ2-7	CASSQAQGSYEQYF
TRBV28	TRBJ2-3	CASSLGGQGADTQYF
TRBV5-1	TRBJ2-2	CASSVDRGPTGELFF
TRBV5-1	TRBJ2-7	CASRPSRPSYEQYF
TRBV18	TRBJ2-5	CASSPGQEGTQYF
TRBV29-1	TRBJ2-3	CSVSGGSTDTQYF
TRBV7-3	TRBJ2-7	CASSTHRDDEQYF
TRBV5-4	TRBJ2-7	CASSAPGTDSYEQYF
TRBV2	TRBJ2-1	CASTGGIAGDNEQFF
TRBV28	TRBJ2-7	CASTRTGGNGEQYF
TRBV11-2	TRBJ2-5	CASSQSAGVETQYF
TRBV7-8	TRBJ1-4	CASSPTGNNEKLFF